A single sample gave rise to the 17 T cell receptor beta chains below, sequenced in a study of CD8 T cells in ankylosing spondylitis. Each CDR3 protein gets one entry after TCRdb re-called the 5' RACE reads with MiXCR. The sample shows some 270,000 distinct CDR3 sequences, approximately 20% of them seen only once. The sample comprised blood, either unsorted or a sorted T cell fraction (not recorded which). These receptors were collected from a male donor with ankylosing spondylitis or in good health (not recorded which).

This clonotype has just a few counts. This chain links TRBV4-3 with TRBJ1-3, with D perhaps matching TRBD1 (5 bases). Trimming took off 0 bases at V and 3 bases at J, with 9 bases between the two ends. In germline, CDR1 is LGHNA, CDR2 YSLEER. This CDR3 is 15 amino acids long. This CDR3 reads CASSQDRTFGNTIYF. The CDR3 bases are TGCGCCAGCAGCCAAGATCGGACATTTGGAAACACCATATATTTT.

The chain combines TRBV27 with TRBJ2-1; D tentatively fits TRBD1 or TRBD2 (6 bases each). Between the trimmed V and J ends, which lost 5 bases and 5 bases, there was a span of 13 bases. CDR3 length: 14 residues. Germline values: CDR1 MNHEY, CDR2 SMNVEV (reference sequence). The CDR3 DNA reads TGTGCCAGCAGTCGTAGGGGGGCTCACAATGAGCAGTTCTTC. This gives the protein CASSRRGAHNEQFF.

This clonotype came up a few times. This chain joins TRBV28 and TRBJ2-7; 7 bases fit TRBD2. The CDR3 totals 12 residues. CDR1 and CDR2 (germline): MDHEN, SYDVKM. The V gene end was trimmed by 2 bases and the J gene end by 7 bases; junction bases not matched to a gene: 2. The CDR3 bases are TGTGCCAGCAGTTTAGCGGGGGTGGAGCAGTACTTC. It codes for CASSLAGVEQYF.

This clonotype appeared many times. The chain links TRBV11-2 to TRBJ2-2; D possibly corresponds to TRBD2 (7 bases). Deletions cut 5 bases from V and 5 bases from J, with 18 bases between. Germline V gene sequence: CDR1 SGHAT, CDR2 FQNNGV. This CDR3 spans 16 amino acids. CDR3 residues: CASSPWGGPYTGELFF. In DNA form, the CDR3 reads TGTGCCAGCAGCCCCTGGGGGGGGCCTTATACCGGGGAGCTGTTTTTT.

The rearrangement uses TRBV11-2 and TRBJ2-7; 8 bases fit TRBD2. CDR3 length equals 15 residues. Germline V lookup: CDR1 SGHAT, CDR2 FQNNGV. After removal of 0 bases from V and 3 bases from J, the junction contained 4 bases not matched to a gene. The CDR3 here is CASSLEAGALYEQYF. DNA of the CDR3: TGTGCCAGCAGCTTAGAAGCGGGAGCCCTCTACGAGCAGTACTTC. The whole variable domain, remainder taken from reference TRBV11-2 and TRBJ2-7, is EAGVAQSPRYKIIEKRQSVAFWCNPISGHATLYWYQQILGQGPKLLIQFQNNGVVDDSQLPKDRFSAERLKGVDSTLKIQPAKLEDSAVYLCASSLEAGALYEQYFGPGTRLTVT.

A few counts support this clonotype. The CDR3 bases are TGTGCCAGCAGTTTAGCGGACCGCTACGAGCAGTACTTC. It is translated as CASSLADRYEQYF. The chain uses TRBV12-3 or TRBV12-4 and TRBJ2-7; D is unresolved. The length of the CDR3 is 13 residues. V lost 0 bases and J lost 3, with 6 bases in between.

J is TRBJ1-1 and V is TRBV6-2 or TRBV6-3, with D tentatively TRBD1 (5 bases). Germline V gene lookup returns CDR1 MNHEY and CDR2 SVGEGT. The CDR3 spans 13 residues. Trimming removed 6 bases from V and 1 base from J, with 9 bases in between. CDR3 region: CASRLDRNTEAFF. The CDR3 coding sequence is TGTGCCAGCAGACTAGACAGGAACACTGAAGCTTTCTTT.

This clonotype was recorded a few times. The chain uses TRBV2 and TRBJ2-2, with D tentatively TRBD1 (5 bases). This CDR3 has 15 amino acids. V was shortened by 6 bases and J by 1 base, with 12 bases between the two germline ends. Germline values: CDR1 SNHLY, CDR2 FYNNEI. CDR3 sequence: CASSGAQENTGELFF. CDR3 nucleotide sequence: TGTGCCAGCAGCGGAGCACAGGAGAACACCGGGGAGCTGTTTTTT.

The genes are TRBV24-1 and TRBJ1-1, with unresolved D. Germline values: CDR1 KGHDR, CDR2 SFDVKD. With 7 bases removed from V and 8 bases from J, the gap between germline ends came to 10 bases. The CDR3 loop spans 11 amino acids. The CDR3 reads CATRSEGEAFF. The CDR3 DNA sequence: TGTGCCACCAGGTCGGAGGGAGAAGCTTTCTTT.

The V call is TRBV5-1, the J call TRBJ1-2; 8 bases match TRBD1. Germline-derived CDR1 and CDR2 are SGHRS and YFSETQ. The CDR3 runs to 16 residues. Trimming removed 1 base from V and 1 base from J; junction bases left unmatched: 6. This CDR3 is CASSLPGQELNYGYTF. As DNA, the CDR3 is TGCGCCAGCAGCTTGCCGGGACAGGAGCTTAACTATGGCTACACCTTC.

The rearrangement joins TRBV12-3 or TRBV12-4 to TRBJ2-1; TRBD2 matches 7 bases. V was clipped by 3 bases and J by 0 bases; unmatched bases: 8. CDR3 length equals 17 residues. CDR3 nucleotides: TGTGCCAGCAGTTTCTCTCTAGCGGCAAGCTCCTACAATGAGCAGTTCTTC. This gives the protein CASSFSLAASSYNEQFF.

Ten or more counts support this clonotype. The chain carries TRBV9 and TRBJ2-1; D remains unclear. V was clipped by 0 bases and J by 6 bases, with 10 bases between them. Germline V gene lookup returns CDR1 SGDLS and CDR2 YYNGEE. CDR3 length equals 14 residues. CDR3 DNA: TGTGCCAGCAGCGTAGACGGTGTACCCAATGAGCAGTTCTTC. Its translation: CASSVDGVPNEQFF. Drawing the rest from reference TRBV9 and TRBJ2-1, the complete variable domain is DSGVTQTPKHLITATGQRVTLRCSPRSGDLSVYWYQQSLDQGLQFLIQYYNGEERAKGNILERFSAQQFPDLHSELNLSSLELGDSALYFCASSVDGVPNEQFFGPGTRLTVL.

In its sample, this clonotype was seen many times. This chain joins TRBV20-1 and TRBJ2-7; the match to TRBD2 covers 8 bases. Germline CDR1 is DFQATT and CDR2 is SNEGSKA (reference sequence). With V trimmed by 0 bases and J by 4 bases, 5 bases remained unmatched. The CDR3 spans 14 residues. CDR3 in DNA: TGCAGTGCTAGAGACAGCGGGAGTTTTTACGAGCAGTACTTC. Amino acids: CSARDSGSFYEQYF.

The gene calls are TRBV29-1 and TRBJ2-3, with D perhaps matching TRBD1 or TRBD2 (5 bases each). Germline-derived CDR1 and CDR2 are SQVTM and ANQGSEA. This CDR3 is 15 amino acids long. V lost 3 bases and J 0 bases, leaving 13 bases between the germline ends. The CDR3 sequence: CSVDAGTKSTDTQYF. The CDR3 region has the DNA TGCAGCGTTGATGCCGGGACCAAGAGCACAGATACGCAGTATTTT.

This chain uses TRBV4-1 with TRBJ2-4; maybe TRBD1 (5 bases). V shed 0 bases and J shed 0 bases, with 21 bases lying between them. This CDR3 comprises 20 residues. Germline CDR1 reads MGHRA; CDR2 reads YSYEKL. Here the CDR3 reads CASSQEVPGLIFLAKNIQYF. CDR3 coding DNA: TGCGCCAGCAGCCAAGAGGTTCCAGGGCTGATATTCCTAGCCAAAAACATTCAGTACTTC.

This clonotype appeared a few times. This chain uses TRBV9 with TRBJ2-3; either TRBD1 or TRBD2 may supply D (6 bases each). V shed 3 bases and J shed 2 bases, with 22 bases lying between them. The CDR3 is made up of 18 amino acids. Germline CDR1 and CDR2: SGDLS and YYNGEE. CDR3 nucleotide sequence: TGTGCCAGCAGCGCCTCCGAGGGGGGAAGGGGTCCCACAGATACGCAGTATTTT. Amino acid sequence: CASSASEGGRGPTDTQYF.

In regard to this clonotype: This may be a read error: a much more frequent sequence differs by one nucleotide. The CDR3 bases are TGTGCCAGCAGCTTAGAGGGGGCCAAAAGCATTCAGTACTTC. Its translation: CASSLEGAKSIQYF. The chain combines TRBV13 with TRBJ2-4; 7 bases line up with TRBD1. The germline V gene has CDR1 PRHDT and CDR2 FYEKMQ (reference sequence). This CDR3 region has 14 residues.